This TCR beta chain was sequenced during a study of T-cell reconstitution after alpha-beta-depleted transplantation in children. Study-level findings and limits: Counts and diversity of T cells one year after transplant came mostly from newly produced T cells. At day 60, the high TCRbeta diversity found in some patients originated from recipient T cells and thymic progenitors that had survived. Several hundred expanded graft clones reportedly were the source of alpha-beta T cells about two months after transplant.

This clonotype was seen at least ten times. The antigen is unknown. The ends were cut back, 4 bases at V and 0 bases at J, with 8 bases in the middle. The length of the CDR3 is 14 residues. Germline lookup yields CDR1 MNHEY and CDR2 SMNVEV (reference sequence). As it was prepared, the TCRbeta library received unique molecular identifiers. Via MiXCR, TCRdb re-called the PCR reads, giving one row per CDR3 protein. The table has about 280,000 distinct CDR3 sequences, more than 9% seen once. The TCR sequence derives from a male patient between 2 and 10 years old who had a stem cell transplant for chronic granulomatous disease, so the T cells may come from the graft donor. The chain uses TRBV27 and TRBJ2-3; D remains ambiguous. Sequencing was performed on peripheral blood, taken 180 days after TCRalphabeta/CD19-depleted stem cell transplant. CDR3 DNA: TGTGCCAGCAGTTGGGGTCCTAGCACAGATACGCAGTATTTT. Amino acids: CASSWGPSTDTQYF.